The rows below give T cell receptor beta chains drawn from one sample of a study of cytomegalovirus exposure and HLA in healthy donors. Here immunoSEQ multiplex PCR was the method, and the copy in TCRdb shows in-frame clones only, minus some. The sample yields some 150,000 clones, 65% to 75% seen once. Sequences were obtained from PBMCs. Receptors originate from a man in his 60s in good health and CMV-seronegative. Both conserved end residues are trimmed from each CDR3. Fields, in order: D gene, J gene, V gene, CDR3 length, CDR3 protein. D genes are given only for firm matches.

>.|TRBJ2-1|TRBV6-5|13
ASSRSSRLPGEQF
>TRBD2|TRBJ2-3|TRBV5-8|12
ASRLAGGTDTQY
>.|TRBJ2-2|TRBV5-1|14
ASRDLSGEVAGELF
>.|TRBJ1-1|TRBV7-3|12
ASSPGPGGTEAF
>.|TRBJ1-3|TRBV18|15
ASSPRLQQNSGNTIY
>TRBD2|TRBJ2-1|TRBV19|12
ASSGTSQYNEQF
>.|TRBJ1-1|TRBV19|12
ASSSGTLNTEAF
>.|TRBJ2-5|TRBV5-1|11
ASTRDTQETQY
>TRBD1|TRBJ2-7|TRBV10-3|13
AISEPGQGEDEQY
>TRBD2|TRBJ2-1|TRBV29-1|12
SVETPGGPGEQF
>TRBD1|TRBJ2-5|TRBV7-7|12
ASSTDRGTETQY
>TRBD2|TRBJ2-3|TRBV5-1|18
ASSLERGLAGAQGADTQY
>.|TRBJ1-5|TRBV19|10
ASSNSPGPQH
>TRBD2|TRBJ2-2|TRBV28|11
ASGRPNTGELF
>.|TRBJ1-1|TRBV7-9|13
ASSPKLWGGTEAF